Listed below are T cell receptor beta chains from one sample, sequenced in a study of long-term antiretroviral therapy in people with HIV. This table comes from immunoSEQ multiplex PCR, and its TCRdb copy is limited to in-frame clones, with some not included. Among about 23,000 clones listed, 65% to 85% were seen once. The sample consisted of unsorted PBMCs, taken 1.5 years after starting antiretroviral therapy. The receptors originated from a man aged 30 to 39 with HIV. Each CDR3 is given with its conserved first and last residue. A D gene is named only where the DNA matches it firmly. Clone size appears in some rows only: once, few, many, or a class for an expanded clone.

j_gene,v_gene,abundance,d_gene,CDR3nt,CDR3aa
TRBJ2-2,TRBV19,-,TRBD2,TGTGCCAGTAGTATGGGCGGGGGCACCGGGGAGCTGTTTTTT,CASSMGGGTGELFF
TRBJ1-5,TRBV5-4,-,TRBD1,TGTGCCAGCAGCTTGGACGGGACAGGGGTAGGGAATCAGCCCCAGCATTTT,CASSLDGTGVGNQPQHF
TRBJ2-7,TRBV15,-,TRBD1,TGTGCCACCAGCAGACTAGGACAGGGCAAGGTATACGAGCAGTACTTC,CATSRLGQGKVYEQYF
TRBJ2-7,TRBV30,-,-,TGTGCCTGGCAGGGAACCCTCCCCTACGAGCAGTACTTC,CAWQGTLPYEQYF
TRBJ2-7,TRBV5-6,-,-,TGTGCCAGCAGCTTTTCATCAGGCAGTCTCTCCTACGAGCAGTACTTC,CASSFSSGSLSYEQYF
TRBJ2-7,TRBV30,-,-,TGTGCCTGGAGTGTGGGCCCCATCTCCTACGAGCAGTACTTC,CAWSVGPISYEQYF
TRBJ2-3,TRBV6-4,few,-,TGTGCCAGCAGTGACGGTGAAGCAGATACGCAGTATTTT,CASSDGEADTQYF
TRBJ1-3,TRBV28,-,-,TGTGCCAGCCTTAGGGAGTCTGGAAACACCATATATTTT,CASLRESGNTIYF
TRBJ1-5,TRBV30,few,-,TGTGCCTGGAGTGTACAGGGAGGCAATCAGCCCCAGCATTTT,CAWSVQGGNQPQHF
TRBJ2-7,TRBV7-2,once,-,TGTGCCAGCAGCGTACTTGTCAGTTCTCTGGCCACCGAGCAGTACTTC,CASSVLVSSLATEQYF
TRBJ2-7,TRBV5-1,few,-,TGCGCCAGCAGCTTGGGAGTAGGAGCTGCCTACGAGCAGTACTTC,CASSLGVGAAYEQYF
TRBJ1-6,TRBV18,once,TRBD1,TGTGCCAGCTCGCCTACAAGCCTCACAGGGGTGTCTAATTCACCCCTCCACTTT,CASSPTSLTGVSNSPLHF
TRBJ1-1,TRBV7-6,-,-,TGTGCCAGCAGACTGGGGACGGGGAACACTGAAGCTTTCTTT,CASRLGTGNTEAFF
TRBJ2-3,TRBV30,-,TRBD2,TGTGCCTGGAGTGTACCTAGCGGGAGATCTGATACGCAGTATTTT,CAWSVPSGRSDTQYF
TRBJ2-3,TRBV5-1,once,-,TGCGCCAGCAGCTCTCAGGGAGATACGCAGTATTTT,CASSSQGDTQYF
TRBJ1-4,TRBV18,-,-,TGTGCCAGCTCACCCCGACAGTCTCCAACTAATGAAAAACTGTTTTTT,CASSPRQSPTNEKLFF
TRBJ1-4,TRBV15,-,TRBD1,TGTGCCACCAGCAGAGCTATCGGGACAGCAACTAATGAAAAACTGTTTTTT,CATSRAIGTATNEKLFF
TRBJ1-2,TRBV4-2,-,-,TGTGCCAGCAGCCAAGAACTCATCAAAGCTAACTATGGCTACACCTTC,CASSQELIKANYGYTF
TRBJ2-1,TRBV5-4,-,-,TGTGCCAGCAGCTGGGGGACCGCGACCTACAATGAGCAGTTCTTC,CASSWGTATYNEQFF
TRBJ2-7,TRBV7-9,-,TRBD2,TGTGCCAGCAGCCTAGCGGGGGACCACGAGCAGTACTTC,CASSLAGDHEQYF